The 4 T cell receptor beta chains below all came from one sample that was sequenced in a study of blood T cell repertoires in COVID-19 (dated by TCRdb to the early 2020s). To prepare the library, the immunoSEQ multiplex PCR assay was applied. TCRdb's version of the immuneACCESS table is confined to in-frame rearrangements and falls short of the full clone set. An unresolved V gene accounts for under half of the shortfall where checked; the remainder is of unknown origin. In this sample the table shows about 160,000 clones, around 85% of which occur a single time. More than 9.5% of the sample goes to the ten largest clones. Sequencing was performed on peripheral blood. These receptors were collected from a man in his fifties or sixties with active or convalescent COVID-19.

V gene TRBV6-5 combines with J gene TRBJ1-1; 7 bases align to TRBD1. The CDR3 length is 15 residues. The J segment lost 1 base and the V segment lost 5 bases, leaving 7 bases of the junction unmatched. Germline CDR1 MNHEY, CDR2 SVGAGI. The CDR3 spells CASSRTRTGNTEAFF. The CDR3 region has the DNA TGTGCCAGCAGTCGTACCCGGACAGGGAACACTGAAGCTTTCTTT.

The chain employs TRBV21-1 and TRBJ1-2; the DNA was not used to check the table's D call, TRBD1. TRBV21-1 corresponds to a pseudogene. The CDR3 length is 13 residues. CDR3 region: CTGPGQHPYGYTF. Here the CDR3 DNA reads TGCACGGGCCCGGGACAGCACCCCTATGGCTACACCTTC.

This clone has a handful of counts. The CDR3 spells CASSSAGTSGIHEQYF. CDR3 nucleotide sequence: TGCGCCAGCAGCTCGGCCGGGACTAGCGGGATCCACGAGCAGTACTTC. The rearrangement links TRBV5-1 to TRBJ2-7; 13 bases line up with TRBD2. After removal of 3 bases from V and 5 bases from J, the junction contained 8 bases not matched to a gene. Germline CDR1 SGHRS, CDR2 YFSETQ. This CDR3 comprises 16 residues.

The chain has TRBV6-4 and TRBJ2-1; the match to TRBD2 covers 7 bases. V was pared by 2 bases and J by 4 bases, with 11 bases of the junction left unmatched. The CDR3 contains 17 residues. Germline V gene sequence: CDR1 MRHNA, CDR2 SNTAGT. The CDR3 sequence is CASSDPRASGVYNEQFF. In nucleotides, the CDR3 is TGTGCCAGCAGTGACCCGAGAGCTAGCGGAGTATACAATGAGCAGTTCTTC.